This TCR beta chain originates from a study of T cells in Graves' hyperthyroidism and ophthalmopathy. Study as a whole: Sampling of peripheral blood happened at initial diagnosis, prior to any treatment.

The CDR3 contains 14 residues. Deletions cut 4 bases from V and 6 bases from J, with 14 bases between. Germline CDR1 and CDR2: SGHRS and YFSETQ. The study enrolled patients aged 18 to 65 with newly diagnosed hyperthyroidism of under 2 months' duration. Out of approximately 10 ml of fresh peripheral blood came the PBMCs. This clonotype occurred many times. Its antigen is still unknown. Whole-study results and caveats: Clonotypes that were expanded in thyroid above 0.001 mostly appeared in blood too.

RNA transcripts served as the template for amplifying TCR beta CDR3 regions. Carried out on the TCR CDR3, a first-round RT-PCR used the HTBI primer set. Using its own MiXCR run on the multiplex PCR reads, TCRdb lists one record per CDR3 protein. Of 550,000 to 800,000 distinct CDR3 sequences listed, 16% are singletons. The J gene is TRBJ1-5, the V gene TRBV5-1; D might be TRBD1 (5 bases). Sequencing input: blood. This receptor was obtained from a young man with Graves' hyperthyroidism. The CDR3 DNA follows: TGCGCCAGCAGCCCGGAGGGCGGGGGTCAGCCCCAGCATTTT. Its protein is CASSPEGGGQPQHF.